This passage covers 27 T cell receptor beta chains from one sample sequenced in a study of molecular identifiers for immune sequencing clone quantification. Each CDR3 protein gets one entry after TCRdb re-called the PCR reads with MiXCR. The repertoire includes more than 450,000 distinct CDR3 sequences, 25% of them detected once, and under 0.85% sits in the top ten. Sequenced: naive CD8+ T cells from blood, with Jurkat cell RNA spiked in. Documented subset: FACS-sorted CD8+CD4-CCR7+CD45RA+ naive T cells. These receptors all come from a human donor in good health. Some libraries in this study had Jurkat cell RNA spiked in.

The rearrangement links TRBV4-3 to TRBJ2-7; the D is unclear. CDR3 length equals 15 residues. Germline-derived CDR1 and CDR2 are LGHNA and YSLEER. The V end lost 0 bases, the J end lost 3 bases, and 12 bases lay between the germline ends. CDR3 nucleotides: TGCGCCAGCAGCCAAGATCTTTCAGACAACTACGAGCAGTACTTC. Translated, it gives CASSQDLSDNYEQYF.

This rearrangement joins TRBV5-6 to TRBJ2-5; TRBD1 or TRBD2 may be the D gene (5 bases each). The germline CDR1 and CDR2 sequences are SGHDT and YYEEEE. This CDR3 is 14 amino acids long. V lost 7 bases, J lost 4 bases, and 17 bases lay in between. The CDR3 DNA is TGTGCCAGCCGCCCCTCTGGGGGAGTAGAGACCCAGTACTTC. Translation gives CASRPSGGVETQYF. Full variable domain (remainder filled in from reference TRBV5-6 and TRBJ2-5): DAGVTQSPTHLIKTRGQQVTLRCSPKSGHDTVSWYQQALGQGPQFIFQYYEEEERQRGNFPDRFSGHQFPNYSSELNVNALLLGDSALYLCASRPSGGVETQYFGPGTRLLVL.

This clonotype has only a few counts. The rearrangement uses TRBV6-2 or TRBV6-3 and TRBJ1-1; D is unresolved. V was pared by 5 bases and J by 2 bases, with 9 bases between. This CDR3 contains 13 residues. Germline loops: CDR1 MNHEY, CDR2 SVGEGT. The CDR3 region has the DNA TGTGCCAGCAGTCGGAGGATCAACACTGAAGCTTTCTTT. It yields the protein CASSRRINTEAFF.

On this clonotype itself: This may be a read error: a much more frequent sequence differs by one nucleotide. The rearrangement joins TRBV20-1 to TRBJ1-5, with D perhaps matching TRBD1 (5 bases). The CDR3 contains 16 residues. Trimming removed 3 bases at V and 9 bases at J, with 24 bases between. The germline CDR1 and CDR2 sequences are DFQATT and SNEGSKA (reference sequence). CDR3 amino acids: CSASAPGTQSFWPQHF. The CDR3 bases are TGCAGTGCTAGTGCTCCCGGGACGCAGAGTTTTTGGCCCCAGCATTTT.

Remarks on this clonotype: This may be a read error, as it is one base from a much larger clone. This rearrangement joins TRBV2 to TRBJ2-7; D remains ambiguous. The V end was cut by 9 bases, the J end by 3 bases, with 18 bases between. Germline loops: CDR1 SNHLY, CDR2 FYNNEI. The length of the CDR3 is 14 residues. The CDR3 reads CASSRMALVYEQYF. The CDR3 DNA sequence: TGTGCCAGTAGTAGGATGGCCCTCGTCTACGAGCAGTACTTC.

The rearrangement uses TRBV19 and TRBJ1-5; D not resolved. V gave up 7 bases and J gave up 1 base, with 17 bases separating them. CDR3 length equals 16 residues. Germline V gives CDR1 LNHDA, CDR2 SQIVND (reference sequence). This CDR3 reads CASTARESVSNQPQHF. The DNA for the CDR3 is TGTGCCAGTACCGCCCGGGAATCTGTCAGCAATCAGCCCCAGCATTTT.

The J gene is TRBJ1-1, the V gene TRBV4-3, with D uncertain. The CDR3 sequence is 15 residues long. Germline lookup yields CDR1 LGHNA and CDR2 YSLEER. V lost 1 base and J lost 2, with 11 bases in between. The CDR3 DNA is TGCGCCAGCAGCCAAGTCGCAGTGCAAAACACTGAAGCTTTCTTT. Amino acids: CASSQVAVQNTEAFF.

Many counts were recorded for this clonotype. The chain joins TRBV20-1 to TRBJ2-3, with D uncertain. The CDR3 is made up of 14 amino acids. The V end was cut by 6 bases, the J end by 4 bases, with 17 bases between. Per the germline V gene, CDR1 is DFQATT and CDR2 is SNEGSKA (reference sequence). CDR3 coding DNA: TGCAGTGCGGAAGAGGTTTTGTCACCAGATACGCAGTATTTT. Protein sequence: CSAEEVLSPDTQYF.

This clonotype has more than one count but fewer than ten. CDR3: CASSQERAYEQYF. CDR3 bases: TGCGCCAGCAGCCAAGAGAGGGCCTACGAGCAGTACTTC. The genes are TRBV4-1 and TRBJ2-7, with D possibly being TRBD2 (5 bases). The germline gives CDR1 MGHRA, CDR2 YSYEKL. The CDR3 extends over 13 amino acids. The V and J ends lost 0 bases and 2 bases respectively, with 5 bases between them.

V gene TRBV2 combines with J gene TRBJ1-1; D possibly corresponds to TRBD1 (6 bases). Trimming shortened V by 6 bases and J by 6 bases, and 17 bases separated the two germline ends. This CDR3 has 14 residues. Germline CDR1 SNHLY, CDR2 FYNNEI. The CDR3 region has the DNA TGTGCCAGCAGATCGACAGGAGGCGTTGCTGAAGCTTTCTTT. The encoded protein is CASRSTGGVAEAFF. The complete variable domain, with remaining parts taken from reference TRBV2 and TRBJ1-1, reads EPEVTQTPSHQVTQMGQEVILRCVPISNHLYFYWYRQILGQKVEFLVSFYNNEISEKSEIFDDQFSVERPDGSNFTLKIRSTKLEDSAMYFCASRSTGGVAEAFFGQGTRLTVV.

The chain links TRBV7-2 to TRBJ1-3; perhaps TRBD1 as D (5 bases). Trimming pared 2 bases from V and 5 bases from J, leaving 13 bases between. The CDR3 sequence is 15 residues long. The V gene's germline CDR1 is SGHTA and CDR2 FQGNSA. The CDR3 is CASSLTGALRNTIYF. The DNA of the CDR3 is TGTGCCAGCAGCTTAACCGGGGCTCTCAGAAACACCATATATTTT.

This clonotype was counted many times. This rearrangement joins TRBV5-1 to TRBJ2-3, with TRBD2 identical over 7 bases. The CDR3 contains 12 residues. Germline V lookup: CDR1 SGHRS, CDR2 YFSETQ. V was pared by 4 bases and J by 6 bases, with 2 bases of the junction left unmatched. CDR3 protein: CASSRLADTQYF. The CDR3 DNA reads TGCGCCAGCAGCCGACTAGCTGATACGCAGTATTTT.

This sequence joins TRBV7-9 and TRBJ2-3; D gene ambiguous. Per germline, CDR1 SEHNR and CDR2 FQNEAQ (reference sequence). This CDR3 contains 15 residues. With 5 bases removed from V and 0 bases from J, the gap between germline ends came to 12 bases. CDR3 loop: CASSDQITSTDTQYF. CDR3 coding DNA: TGTGCCAGCAGCGATCAAATTACTAGCACAGATACGCAGTATTTT.

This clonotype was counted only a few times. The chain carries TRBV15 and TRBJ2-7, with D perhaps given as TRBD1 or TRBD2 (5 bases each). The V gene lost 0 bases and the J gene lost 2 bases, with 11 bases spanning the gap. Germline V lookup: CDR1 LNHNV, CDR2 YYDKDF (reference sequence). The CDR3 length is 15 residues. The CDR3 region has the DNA TGTGCCACCAGCAGAGATAAGGGACCAACCTACGAGCAGTACTTC. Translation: CATSRDKGPTYEQYF.

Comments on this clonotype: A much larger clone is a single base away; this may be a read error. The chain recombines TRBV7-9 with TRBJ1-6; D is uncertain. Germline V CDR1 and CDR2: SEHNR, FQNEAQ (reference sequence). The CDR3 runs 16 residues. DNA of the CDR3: TGTGCCAGCAGCACCTCCCCTAGCTCCTATAATTCACACCTCCACTTT. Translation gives CASSTSPSSYNSHLHF.

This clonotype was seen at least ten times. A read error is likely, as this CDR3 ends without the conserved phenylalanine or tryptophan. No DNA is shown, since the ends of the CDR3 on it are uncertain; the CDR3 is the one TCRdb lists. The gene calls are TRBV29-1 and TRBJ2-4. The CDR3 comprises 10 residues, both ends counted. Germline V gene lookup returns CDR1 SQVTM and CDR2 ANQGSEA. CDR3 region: CSVEIPARSS.

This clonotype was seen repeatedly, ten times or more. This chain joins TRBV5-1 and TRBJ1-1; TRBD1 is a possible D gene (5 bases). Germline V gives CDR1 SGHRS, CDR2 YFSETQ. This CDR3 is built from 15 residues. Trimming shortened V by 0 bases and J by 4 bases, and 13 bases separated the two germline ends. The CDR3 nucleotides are TGCGCCAGCAGCTTGGGGGGTGCAGGGATCACTGAAGCTTTCTTT. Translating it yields CASSLGGAGITEAFF.

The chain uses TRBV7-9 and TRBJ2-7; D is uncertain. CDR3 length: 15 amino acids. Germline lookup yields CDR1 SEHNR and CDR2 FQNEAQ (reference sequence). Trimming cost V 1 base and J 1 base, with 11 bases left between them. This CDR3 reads CASSLEFGGSYEQYF. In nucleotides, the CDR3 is TGTGCCAGCAGCTTAGAATTTGGCGGATCCTACGAGCAGTACTTC.

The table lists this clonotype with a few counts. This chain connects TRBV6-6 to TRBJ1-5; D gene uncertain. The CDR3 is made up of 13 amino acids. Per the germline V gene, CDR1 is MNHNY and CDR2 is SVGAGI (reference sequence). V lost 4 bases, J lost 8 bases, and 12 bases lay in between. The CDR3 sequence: CASSSHRTEPQHF. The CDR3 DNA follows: TGTGCCAGCAGTTCACACCGGACGGAGCCCCAGCATTTT.

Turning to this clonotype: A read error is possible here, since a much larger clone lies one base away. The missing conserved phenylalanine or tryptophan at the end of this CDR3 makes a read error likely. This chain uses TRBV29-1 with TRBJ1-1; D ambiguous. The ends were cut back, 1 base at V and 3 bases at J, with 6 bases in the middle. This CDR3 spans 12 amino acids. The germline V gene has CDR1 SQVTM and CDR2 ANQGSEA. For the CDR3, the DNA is TGCAGCGTTGAAGTTCTCGACACTGAAGCTTTCTCT. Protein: CSVEVLDTEAFS.

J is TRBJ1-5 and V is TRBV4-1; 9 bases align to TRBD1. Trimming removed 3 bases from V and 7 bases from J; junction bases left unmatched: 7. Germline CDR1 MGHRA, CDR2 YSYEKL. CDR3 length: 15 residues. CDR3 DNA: TGCGCCAGCAGCCAGGAACAGGGGGCTTGGCAGCCCCAGCATTTT. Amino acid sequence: CASSQEQGAWQPQHF.

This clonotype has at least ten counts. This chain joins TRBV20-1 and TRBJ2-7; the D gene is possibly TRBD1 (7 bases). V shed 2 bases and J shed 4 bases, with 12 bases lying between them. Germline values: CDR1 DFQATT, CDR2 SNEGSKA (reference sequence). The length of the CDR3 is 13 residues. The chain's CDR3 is CSARSSGGYEQYF. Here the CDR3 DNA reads TGCAGTGCTAGATCTTCAGGGGGGTACGAGCAGTACTTC.

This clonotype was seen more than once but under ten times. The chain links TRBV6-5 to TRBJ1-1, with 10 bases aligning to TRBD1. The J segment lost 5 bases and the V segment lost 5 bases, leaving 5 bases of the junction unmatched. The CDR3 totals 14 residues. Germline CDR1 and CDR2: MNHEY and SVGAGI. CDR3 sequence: CASSQDRGQTEAFF. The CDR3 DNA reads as TGTGCCAGCAGTCAAGACAGGGGGCAAACTGAAGCTTTCTTT.

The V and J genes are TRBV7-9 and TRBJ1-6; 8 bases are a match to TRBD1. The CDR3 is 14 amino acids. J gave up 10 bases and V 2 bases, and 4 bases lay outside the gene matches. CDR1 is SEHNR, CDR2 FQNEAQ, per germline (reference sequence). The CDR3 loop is CASSLSTGESPLHF. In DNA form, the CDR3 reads TGTGCCAGCAGCTTATCGACAGGGGAATCACCCCTCCACTTT.

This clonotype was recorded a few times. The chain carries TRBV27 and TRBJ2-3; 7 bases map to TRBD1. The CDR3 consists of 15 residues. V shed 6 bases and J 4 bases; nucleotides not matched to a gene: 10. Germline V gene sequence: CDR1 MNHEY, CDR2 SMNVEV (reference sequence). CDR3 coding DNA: TGTGCCAGCAGGACCCAGGGGGATAGTTCAGATACGCAGTATTTT. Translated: CASRTQGDSSDTQYF.

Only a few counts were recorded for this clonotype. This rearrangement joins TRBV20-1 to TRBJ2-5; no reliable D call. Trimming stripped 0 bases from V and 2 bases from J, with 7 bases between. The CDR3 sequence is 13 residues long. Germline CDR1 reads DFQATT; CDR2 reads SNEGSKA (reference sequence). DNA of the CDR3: TGCAGTGCTAGAGAGGCTGTACAAGAGACCCAGTACTTC. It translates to CSAREAVQETQYF.

The CDR3 is CSARALAGESYNEQFF. In DNA, the CDR3 is TGCAGTGCTAGGGCTTTAGCGGGGGAATCCTACAATGAGCAGTTCTTC. This rearrangement joins TRBV20-1 to TRBJ2-1; 9 bases agree with TRBD2. There are 16 residues in the CDR3. Trimming cost V 3 bases and J 1 base; bases outside gene matches: 7. The germline CDR1 and CDR2 sequences are DFQATT and SNEGSKA (reference sequence).